This entry concerns a single TCR beta chain. This clone was detected only a few times. It lacks a known antigen. There are no base qualities to consult, and no much larger clone falls within one base. CDR1 and CDR2 were assigned from the germline V gene (reference sequence) as LNHDA and SQIVND. The junction shows trimming of 6 bases on V and 2 bases on J, plus 13 bases between the germline ends. Inclusive of the bounding cysteine and phenylalanine, the CDR3 is 14 residues long. Of the read, only the CDR3 DNA is kept; its 42 bases are in frame from base 1. TCRbeta CDR3 regions were amplified from genomic DNA by means of the immunoSEQ Assay, a bias-controlled multiplex PCR. Concerning the study's data processing: Within the assay, amplification of reference gene primers was used to estimate how many nucleated cells each sample contained. To quantify the absolute abundance of each unique TCRbeta CDR3 rearrangement, sequence reads were collapsed and filtered. For each sample, productive Simpson clonality was calculated as the square root of Simpson's diversity index over productive rearrangements. TCRdb holds this immuneACCESS table with in-frame rearrangements only. Some clones are missing; in checked studies, unresolved V genes explain under half, and the rest has no known cause. V, J and clone size derive from that table, while D and trimming were established from the DNA sequence. Here the sample has around 250,000 clones; 85% to 90% occur a single time. The ten largest clones take up under 9% of the sample.

Whole blood was collected in K2EDTA tubes by collaborating institutions according to the institutions' own protocols. For TCRbeta analysis, collaborators shipped samples as frozen whole blood, isolated PBMCs, or DNA extracted from either of those sample types. This entry belongs to a study of blood T cell repertoires in COVID-19 (dated by TCRdb to about 2020). The study in broad terms: Collaborator samples came from the United States, Italy and Spain and covered acute and convalescent phases of COVID-19. The material from the prospective study consisted of cDNA or gDNA derived from T cells, B-cell-depleted T cells, or PBMCs. The dataset comprised deeply sampled blood TCRbeta repertoires from subjects exposed to, actively infected with, or recovered from COVID-19. The repertoires were made available in a free public database intended to serve as a resource for research on the immune response to SARS-CoV-2. Samples were obtained from the ongoing ImmuneRACE study (first 160 participants) and from 1,254 subjects provided by 6 global collaborators. The sample metadata nearly always contained a de-identified subject ID, COVID-19 status, age in years and sex. HLA class I and class II types, where available, came from metadata supplied by the sample provider rather than from assay-based typing.

Findings and caveats that apply to the study as a whole: The quantity of clinical and demographic metadata differed by source and by participant and was supplied without curation.

This TCR came from a woman between 65 and 79 years old with active or convalescent COVID-19. Material: peripheral blood. The chain uses TRBV19 and TRBJ1-2, with a weak D call of TRBD1 (5 bases match). The CDR3 corresponds to CASRGGWPNYGYTF. The base sequence is TGTGCCAGTAGGGGGGGATGGCCGAACTATGGCTACACCTTC.